Each of the 15 T cell receptor beta chains below was sequenced from the same sample in a study of T cell repertoires in cytomegalovirus infection. Their target antigens are unknown. TCRdb re-analysed the reads in MiXCR, keeping a single row per CDR3 protein. This table holds about 330,000 distinct CDR3 sequences, about 35% found once. The source was cultured PBMCs, collected from culture after CMV antigen stimulation. Source of these receptors: a human donor in good health (CMV status not recorded). Some clones in this sample may be carry-over from other donors' samples.

This clonotype turned up a few times. The genes are TRBV7-8 and TRBJ2-4; no definite D call. Trimming shortened V by 3 bases and J by 6 bases, and 6 bases separated the two germline ends. Germline CDR1 SGHVS, CDR2 FQNEAQ. The CDR3 spans 12 residues. CDR3 protein: CASSFNGNIQYF. CDR3 nucleotide sequence: TGTGCCAGCAGCTTTAACGGAAACATTCAGTACTTC.

The chain combines TRBV11-2 with TRBJ2-3; TRBD1 might be the D (5 bases). Looked up from germline, CDR1 is SGHAT and CDR2 is FQNNGV. Trimming removed 5 bases from V and 0 bases from J, with 18 bases in between. CDR3 length: 17 residues. CDR3 nucleotide sequence: TGTGCCAGCAGCCCCAACGCCCCCAGGGCAAGCACAGATACGCAGTATTTT. The encoded protein is CASSPNAPRASTDTQYF. Using reference TRBV11-2 and TRBJ2-3 for the parts outside the CDR3, the full variable domain is EAGVAQSPRYKIIEKRQSVAFWCNPISGHATLYWYQQILGQGPKLLIQFQNNGVVDDSQLPKDRFSAERLKGVDSTLKIQPAKLEDSAVYLCASSPNAPRASTDTQYFGPGTRLTVL.

The chain has TRBV20-1 and TRBJ2-3, with a possible D match to TRBD2 (6 bases). The CDR3 is 14 amino acids. V gave up 3 bases and J gave up 2 bases, with 12 bases separating them. Germline V lookup: CDR1 DFQATT, CDR2 SNEGSKA (reference sequence). This CDR3 reads CSASISGVTDTQYF. The CDR3 region has the DNA TGCAGTGCTAGTATTAGCGGTGTCACAGATACGCAGTATTTT.

This clonotype occurred many times. The gene calls are TRBV12-3 or TRBV12-4 and TRBJ1-5, with D possibly TRBD1 on 6 matching bases. Trimming shortened V by 3 bases and J by 1 base, and 7 bases separated the two germline ends. The CDR3 spans 14 residues. CDR3 nucleotide sequence: TGTGCCAGCAGTTTGGACAGCAGCAATCAGCCCCAGCATTTT. Its protein product is CASSLDSSNQPQHF.

This clonotype was seen a few times. J is TRBJ2-7 and V is TRBV27; the match to TRBD2 covers 7 bases. This CDR3 has 17 residues. Unmatched junction bases numbered 9, after V lost 1 base and J lost 0 bases. Germline V gene sequence: CDR1 MNHEY, CDR2 SMNVEV (reference sequence). The CDR3, as DNA: TGTGCCAGCAGTTTATTGGGTAGCGGGTCCAGCTCCTACGAGCAGTACTTC. This translates into CASSLLGSGSSSYEQYF.

This clonotype was counted ten times or more. This chain uses TRBV7-3 with TRBJ2-1, with a weak D call TRBD2 (6 bases). The CDR3 totals 12 residues. Germline loops: CDR1 SGHTA, CDR2 FQGTGA. V was cut by 3 bases and J by 7 bases, with 7 bases left in between. The CDR3 loop reads CASSFRGNEQFF. CDR3 DNA sequence: TGTGCCAGCAGCTTTCGGGGGAATGAGCAGTTCTTC. The entire variable domain, with the rest obtained from reference TRBV7-3 and TRBJ2-1, is as follows: GAGVSQTPSNKVTEKGKYVELRCDPISGHTALYWYRQSLGQGPEFLIYFQGTGAADDSGLPNDRFFAVRPEGSVSTLKIQRTERGDSAVYLCASSFRGNEQFFGPGTRLTVL.

The chain links TRBV7-9 to TRBJ1-2, with D possibly matching TRBD1 (6 bases). Germline CDR1 and CDR2: SEHNR and FQNEAQ (reference sequence). The CDR3 runs 14 residues. V was pared by 5 bases and J by 4 bases, with 14 bases between. CDR3 coding DNA: TGTGCCAGCAGCCCCTCTACAGGGTCCTATGGCTACACCTTC. As protein: CASSPSTGSYGYTF. Combining the CDR3 with reference TRBV7-9 and TRBJ1-2 gives the whole variable domain DTGVSQNPRHKITKRGQNVTFRCDPISEHNRLYWYRQTLGQGPEFLTYFQNEAQLEKSRLLSDRFSAERPKGSFSTLEIQRTEQGDSAMYLCASSPSTGSYGYTFGSGTRLTVV.

As regards this clonotype: Being one base from a much bigger clone, this may be a read error. The chain joins TRBV7-2 to TRBJ2-3; maybe TRBD2 (6 bases). In germline, CDR1 is SGHTA, CDR2 FQGNSA. The germline V and J ends were trimmed by 5 bases and 3 bases, with 18 bases remaining between them. CDR3 length: 16 amino acids. This chain's CDR3 is CASSLRLVGVTDTQYF. CDR3 DNA sequence: TGTGCCAGCAGCCTTAGACTAGTGGGAGTAACAGATACGCAGTATTTT.

The V gene is TRBV4-1, the J gene TRBJ2-5; D is unclear. CDR3 length: 15 residues. Germline-derived CDR1 and CDR2 are MGHRA and YSYEKL. V was clipped by 0 bases and J by 7 bases, with 15 bases between them. CDR3 residues: CASSQDLSVPGTQYF. The CDR3 DNA follows: TGCGCCAGCAGCCAAGATTTGTCAGTTCCTGGGACCCAGTACTTC.

This chain uses TRBV7-2 with TRBJ2-1; D perhaps matches TRBD2 (5 bases). Trimming cost V 5 bases and J 8 bases, with 25 bases left between them. The CDR3 sequence is 17 residues long. Germline V gene lookup returns CDR1 SGHTA and CDR2 FQGNSA. CDR3 coding DNA: TGTGCCAGCAGCGCCCCGACTAACTCCCTTAGTCGACATGAGCAGTTCTTC. Residues: CASSAPTNSLSRHEQFF.

In its sample, this clonotype was seen a few times. This chain links TRBV7-3 with TRBJ1-1; D is perhaps TRBD1 (5 bases). With 5 bases removed from V and 4 bases from J, the gap between germline ends came to 17 bases. CDR1 is SGHTA and CDR2 is FQGTGA in the germline V gene. The CDR3 totals 15 residues. The CDR3 bases are TGTGCCAGCAGCCCCAACGCCGATAGGGGCACTGAAGCTTTCTTT. This codes for CASSPNADRGTEAFF.

This clonotype was detected a few times. J is TRBJ2-2 and V is TRBV12-5; D gene unclear. The CDR3 covers 12 residues. The germline V gene has CDR1 LGHNT and CDR2 FRNRAP. The V end was cut by 2 bases, the J end by 7 bases, with 5 bases between. This CDR3 is CASGLPRGELFF. The CDR3, as DNA: TGTGCTAGTGGTTTGCCACGCGGGGAGCTGTTTTTT.

There are a few counts of this clonotype. The chain joins TRBV7-4 to TRBJ2-2, with a tentative D call TRBD1 (6 bases). Germline V gives CDR1 SGHVT, CDR2 SQSDAQ. The CDR3 spans 22 residues. Trimming stripped 0 bases from V and 1 base from J, with 27 bases between. The CDR3 spells CASSLAGEPVRGTPLNTGELFF. For the CDR3, the DNA is TGTGCCAGCAGCTTAGCGGGTGAACCCGTGCGTGGGACACCACTGAACACCGGGGAGCTGTTTTTT.

This clonotype was found many times. The rearrangement joins TRBV12-3 or TRBV12-4 to TRBJ2-7; D gene unclear. V dropped 2 bases and J dropped 7 bases, with 6 bases sitting between them. The CDR3 runs to 11 residues. The CDR3 nucleotides read TGTGCCAGCAGTTTAATGGGGGAGCAGTACTTC. Translation gives CASSLMGEQYF.

The chain recombines TRBV7-9 with TRBJ1-4, with a weak D call TRBD1 (5 bases). This CDR3 comprises 15 residues. With 4 bases removed from V and 8 bases from J, the gap between germline ends came to 17 bases. Germline V gives CDR1 SEHNR, CDR2 FQNEAQ (reference sequence). The CDR3 is CASSSAAGLSEKLFF. The DNA of the CDR3 is TGTGCCAGCAGCTCAGCCGCGGGACTGTCGGAAAAACTGTTTTTT.